This T cell receptor (beta chain) was documented in a study of T cell repertoires in cytomegalovirus infection. Study at large: Use of recently identified HLA-C-restricted and well-studied HLA-B-restricted CMV epitopes was part of the study. Both a matching HLA type and CMV infection were indicated by public TCR beta signatures. The study, taken as a whole, reports: Carriage of CMV together with the relevant HLA was identifiable through cumulative public TCR beta family frequency.

Trimming took 5 bases from V and 10 from J, leaving 17 bases between them. The length of the CDR3 is 13 residues. The germline CDR1 and CDR2 sequences are SGHTA and FQGTGA. One entry per CDR3 protein results from TCRdb running MiXCR on the reads. Here the sample spans some 24,000 distinct CDR3 sequences, 20% to 25% being singletons. This clonotype was counted a few times. The antigen remains unidentified. This TCR was recovered from a human donor in good health (CMV status not recorded). Some clones in this sample may be carry-over from other donors' samples. V and J are TRBV7-3 and TRBJ1-2, with a weak D call TRBD1 (5 bases). Sequencing used CD8+ T cells from cultured PBMCs, obtained from culture after CMV antigen stimulation. Here the CDR3 reads CASSPTGVGVYTF. CDR3 bases: TGTGCCAGCAGCCCAACGGGAGTAGGGGTCTACACCTTC. Together with reference TRBV7-3 and TRBJ1-2, the CDR3 gives the full variable domain: GAGVSQTPSNKVTEKGKYVELRCDPISGHTALYWYRQSLGQGPEFLIYFQGTGAADDSGLPNDRFFAVRPEGSVSTLKIQRTERGDSAVYLCASSPTGVGVYTFGSGTRLTVV.